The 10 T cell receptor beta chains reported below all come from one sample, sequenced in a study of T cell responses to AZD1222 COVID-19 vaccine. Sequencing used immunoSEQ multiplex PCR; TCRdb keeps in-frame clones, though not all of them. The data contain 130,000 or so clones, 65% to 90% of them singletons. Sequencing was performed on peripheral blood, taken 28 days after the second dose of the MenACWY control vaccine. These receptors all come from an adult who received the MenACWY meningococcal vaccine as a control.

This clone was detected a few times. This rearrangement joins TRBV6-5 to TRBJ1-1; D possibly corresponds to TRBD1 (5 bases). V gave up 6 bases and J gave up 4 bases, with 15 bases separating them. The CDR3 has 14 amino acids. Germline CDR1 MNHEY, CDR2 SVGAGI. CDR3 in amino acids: CASRPAGVGTEAFF. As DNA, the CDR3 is TGTGCCAGCAGGCCCGCGGGGGTGGGCACTGAAGCTTTCTTT.

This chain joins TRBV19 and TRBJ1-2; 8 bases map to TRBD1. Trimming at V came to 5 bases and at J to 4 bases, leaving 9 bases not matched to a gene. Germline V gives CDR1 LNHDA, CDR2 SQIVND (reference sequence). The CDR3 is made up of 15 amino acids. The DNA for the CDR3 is TGTGCCAGTAGTCCTACACAGGGGGGAGGCTATGGCTACACCTTC. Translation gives CASSPTQGGGYGYTF.

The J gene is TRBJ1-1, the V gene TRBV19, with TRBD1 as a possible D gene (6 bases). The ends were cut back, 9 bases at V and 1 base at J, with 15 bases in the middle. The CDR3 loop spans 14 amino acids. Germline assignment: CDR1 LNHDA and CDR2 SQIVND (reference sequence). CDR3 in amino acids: CAREFRGRNTEAFF. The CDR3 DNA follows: TGTGCCAGAGAGTTCAGGGGAAGGAACACTGAAGCTTTCTTT.

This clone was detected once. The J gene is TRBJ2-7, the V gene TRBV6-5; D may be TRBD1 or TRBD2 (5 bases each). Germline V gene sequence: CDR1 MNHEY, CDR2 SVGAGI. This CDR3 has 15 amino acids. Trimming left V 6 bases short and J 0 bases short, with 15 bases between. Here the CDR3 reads CASRWKAGSSYEQYF. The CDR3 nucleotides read TGTGCCAGCAGGTGGAAGGCAGGGAGCTCCTACGAGCAGTACTTC.

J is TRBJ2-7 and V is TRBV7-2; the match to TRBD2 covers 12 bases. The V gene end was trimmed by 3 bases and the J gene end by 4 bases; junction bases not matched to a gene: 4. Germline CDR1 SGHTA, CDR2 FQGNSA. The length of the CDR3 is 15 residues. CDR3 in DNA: TGTGCCAGCAGCTTGACTAGCGGGAGTAGGTACGAGCAGTACTTC. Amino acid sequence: CASSLTSGSRYEQYF.

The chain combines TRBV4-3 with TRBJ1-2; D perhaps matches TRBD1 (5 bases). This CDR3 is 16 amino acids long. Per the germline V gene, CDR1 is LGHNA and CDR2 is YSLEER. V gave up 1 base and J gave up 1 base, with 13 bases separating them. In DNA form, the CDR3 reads TGCGCCAGCAGCCAAGCTCTGGGACCGAATAACTATGGCTACACCTTC. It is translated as CASSQALGPNNYGYTF.

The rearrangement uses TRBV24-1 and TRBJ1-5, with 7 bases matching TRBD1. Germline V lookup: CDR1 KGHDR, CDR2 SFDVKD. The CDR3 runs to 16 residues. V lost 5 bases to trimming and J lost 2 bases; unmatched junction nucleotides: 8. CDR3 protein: CATSAGTDGGNQPQHF. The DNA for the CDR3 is TGTGCCACCAGTGCGGGGACAGACGGGGGCAATCAGCCCCAGCATTTT.

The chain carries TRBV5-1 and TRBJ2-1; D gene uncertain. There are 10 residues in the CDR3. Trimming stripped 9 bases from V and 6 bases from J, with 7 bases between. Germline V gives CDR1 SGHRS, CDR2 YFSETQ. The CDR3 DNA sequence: TGCGCCACCCCTCGCAATGAGCAGTTCTTC. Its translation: CATPRNEQFF.

The CDR3 DNA is TGTGCCAGCAGCTTAAGCAGGGGGAGCACTGAAGCTTTCTTT. Amino acid sequence: CASSLSRGSTEAFF. J is TRBJ1-1 and V is TRBV7-8; 7 bases map to TRBD1. Unmatched junction bases numbered 4, after V lost 2 bases and J lost 4 bases. Germline CDR1 and CDR2: SGHVS and FQNEAQ. The CDR3 is made up of 14 amino acids. Full variable domain (outside the CDR3, taken from reference TRBV7-8 and TRBJ1-1): GAGVSQSPRYKVAKRGQDVALRCDPISGHVSLFWYQQALGQGPEFLTYFQNEAQLDKSGLPSDRFFAERPEGSVSTLKIQRTQQEDSAVYLCASSLSRGSTEAFFGQGTRLTVV.

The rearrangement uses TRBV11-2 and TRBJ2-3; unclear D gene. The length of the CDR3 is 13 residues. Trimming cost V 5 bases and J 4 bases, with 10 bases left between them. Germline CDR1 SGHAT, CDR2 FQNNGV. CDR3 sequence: CASSRNSADTQYF. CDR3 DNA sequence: TGTGCCAGCAGCCGAAATTCTGCAGATACGCAGTATTTT.